This T cell receptor (beta chain) is from a study of blood T cells in healthy people across ages. A sample-barcoded 5' primer and a J-beta primer mix were used in a second PCR of roughly 6 to 12 cycles. The template-switch adaptor, which had 12 random nucleotides, put a tag on each cDNA molecule. TCRdb called the 5' RACE reads again in MiXCR, with one record for every CDR3 protein. The sample holds around 1,600,000 distinct CDR3 sequences, around 40% seen once. Germline-derived CDR1 and CDR2 are SGHAT and FQNNGV. Trimming removed 1 base from V and 9 bases from J, with 13 bases in between. This CDR3 has 14 amino acids. Points from the study as a whole: PBMCs that were unsorted prevented a conclusive naive versus antigen-experienced comparison. TCR beta diversity per million T cells fell roughly linearly with age.

This clonotype was counted a few times. The antigen is unknown. The chain is built from TRBV11-2 and TRBJ2-1; perhaps D is TRBD1 or TRBD2 (5 bases each). This TCR derives from a woman aged 18-29 years in good health. The specimen sequenced was blood. The CDR3 DNA reads as TGTGCCAGCAGCTTAGTCGTCAGGGCGGGTGAGCAGTTCTTC. It is translated as CASSLVVRAGEQFF. Full variable domain (missing parts from reference TRBV11-2 and TRBJ2-1): EAGVAQSPRYKIIEKRQSVAFWCNPISGHATLYWYQQILGQGPKLLIQFQNNGVVDDSQLPKDRFSAERLKGVDSTLKIQPAKLEDSAVYLCASSLVVRAGEQFFGPGTRLTVL.